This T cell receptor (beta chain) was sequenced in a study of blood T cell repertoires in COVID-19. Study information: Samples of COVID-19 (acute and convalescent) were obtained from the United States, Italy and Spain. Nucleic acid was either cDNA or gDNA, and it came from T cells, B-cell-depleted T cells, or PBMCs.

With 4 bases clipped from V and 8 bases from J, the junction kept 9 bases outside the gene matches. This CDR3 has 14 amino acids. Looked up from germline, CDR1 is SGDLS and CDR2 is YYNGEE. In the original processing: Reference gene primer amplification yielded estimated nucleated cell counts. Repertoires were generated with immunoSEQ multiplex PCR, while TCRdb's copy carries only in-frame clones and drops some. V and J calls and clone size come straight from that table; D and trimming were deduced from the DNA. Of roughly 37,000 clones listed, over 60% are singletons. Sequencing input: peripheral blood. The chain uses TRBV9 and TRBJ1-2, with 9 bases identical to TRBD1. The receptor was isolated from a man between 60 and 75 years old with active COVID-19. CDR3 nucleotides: TGTGCCAGCAGCAGCGGGACAGGGTGGAAAGGCTACACCTTC. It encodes CASSSGTGWKGYTF.